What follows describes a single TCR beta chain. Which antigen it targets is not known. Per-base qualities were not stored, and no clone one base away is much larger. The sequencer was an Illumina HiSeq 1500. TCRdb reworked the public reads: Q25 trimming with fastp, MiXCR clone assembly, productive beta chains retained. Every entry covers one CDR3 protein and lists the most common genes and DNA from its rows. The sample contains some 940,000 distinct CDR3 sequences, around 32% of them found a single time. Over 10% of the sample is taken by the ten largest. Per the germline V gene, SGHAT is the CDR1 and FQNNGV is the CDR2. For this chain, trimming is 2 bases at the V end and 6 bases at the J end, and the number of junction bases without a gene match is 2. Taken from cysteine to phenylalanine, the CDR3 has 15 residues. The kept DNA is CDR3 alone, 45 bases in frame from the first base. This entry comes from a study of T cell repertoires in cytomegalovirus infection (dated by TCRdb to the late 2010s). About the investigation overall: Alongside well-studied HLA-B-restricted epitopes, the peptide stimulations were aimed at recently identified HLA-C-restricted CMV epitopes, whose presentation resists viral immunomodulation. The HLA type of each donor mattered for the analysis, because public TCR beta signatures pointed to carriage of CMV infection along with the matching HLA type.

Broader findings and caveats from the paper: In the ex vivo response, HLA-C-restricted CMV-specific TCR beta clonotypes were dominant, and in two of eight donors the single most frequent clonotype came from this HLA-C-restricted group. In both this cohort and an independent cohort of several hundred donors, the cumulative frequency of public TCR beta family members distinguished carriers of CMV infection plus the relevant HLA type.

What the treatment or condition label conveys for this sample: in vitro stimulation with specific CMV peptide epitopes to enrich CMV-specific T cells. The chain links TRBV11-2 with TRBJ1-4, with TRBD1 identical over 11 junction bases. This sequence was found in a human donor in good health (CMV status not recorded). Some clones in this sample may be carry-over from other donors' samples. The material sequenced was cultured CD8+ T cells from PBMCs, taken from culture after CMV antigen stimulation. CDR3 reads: CASSLPDRGHEKLFF. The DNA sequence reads TGTGCCAGCAGCTTACCGGACAGGGGGCATGAAAAACTGTTTTTT. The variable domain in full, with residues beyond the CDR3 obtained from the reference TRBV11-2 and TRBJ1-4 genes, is EAGVAQSPRYKIIEKRQSVAFWCNPISGHATLYWYQQILGQGPKLLIQFQNNGVVDDSQLPKDRFSAERLKGVDSTLKIQPAKLEDSAVYLCASSLPDRGHEKLFFGSGTQLSVL.